Listed below are T cell receptor beta chains from one sample, sequenced in a study of CD8+CD57+ T cells in acquired aplastic anemia. MiXCR, run by TCRdb on the reads, gives a single entry per CDR3 protein. The data hold 250,000 to 350,000 distinct CDR3 sequences, with about 56% observed a single time. What was sequenced was sorted CD4+, CD8+, or CD8+CD57+ T cells (not recorded which) from PBMCs. All receptors derive from a human donor with severe aplastic anemia or a healthy control (not recorded which). The CDR3 runs from the conserved cysteine through the conserved F or W.

j_gene,v_gene,CDR3aa
TRBJ2-5,TRBV20-1,CSASDTGGGETQYF
TRBJ2-5,TRBV5-1,CASRAGSRETQYF
TRBJ2-5,TRBV10-3,CAISEGSSYQETQYF
TRBJ2-2,TRBV20-1,CSARDQGTSSAGELFF
TRBJ1-2,TRBV10-1,CASSDPRGTF
TRBJ2-5,TRBV7-8,CASSLDYQETQYF
TRBJ1-5,TRBV9,CASSVEAGNQTQHF
TRBJ2-1,TRBV5-1,CASSQGLADNEQFF
TRBJ1-6,TRBV7-9,CASSLQGEGSPLHF
TRBJ2-7,TRBV7-3,CATPLSRDRGYEQYF
TRBJ1-3,TRBV20-1,CSAQVSSGNTIYF
TRBJ2-7,TRBV9,CASSALAGAYEQYF
TRBJ2-3,TRBV10-3,CAISESAAASTDTQYF
TRBJ2-3,TRBV7-9,CASSLYLSGSTDTQYF
TRBJ2-1,TRBV11-3,CASSPRVQSYNEQFF
TRBJ2-7,TRBV5-6,CASSLGGTGGYEQYF
TRBJ1-5,TRBV15,CATSRQGNNQPQHF
TRBJ2-7,TRBV10-1,CASSESGQGVHEQYF
TRBJ2-7,TRBV2,CASTVYGTVGEQYF
TRBJ1-3,TRBV7-2,CASSLGTGHLSGNTIYF
TRBJ2-7,TRBV2,CASSEGIEQYF
TRBJ2-3,TRBV7-3,CASSLLPGADTQYF
TRBJ1-1,TRBV20-1,CSASGGDTEAFF
TRBJ1-1,TRBV7-8,CASSLVVFRAEAFF
TRBJ1-5,TRBV19,CASSTSPGRYSSQPQHF
TRBJ2-7,TRBV9,CASSPGGFSSYEQYF
TRBJ2-7,TRBV7-6,CASSEAGLALYEQYF
TRBJ2-1,TRBV5-1,CASSLVQSDEQFF
TRBJ1-1,TRBV9,CASSVAGTGTEAFF
TRBJ1-6,TRBV15,CATSRDLGQINSPLHF
TRBJ2-7,TRBV15,CATSRDRGPYEQYF
TRBJ1-1,TRBV14,CASSRWGTVTEAFF
TRBJ2-7,TRBV20-1,CSAGRTGSSYEQYF
TRBJ2-2,TRBV6-1,CASSGERGELFF
TRBJ2-2,TRBV11-3,CASSFKSNTGELFF
TRBJ1-3,TRBV7-8,CASSQDQGSGNTIYF
TRBJ1-3,TRBV10-3,CAATGDSGNTIYF
TRBJ2-1,TRBV2,CASRDRGFYNEQFF
TRBJ2-3,TRBV24-1,CATSDSRAGGTDTQYF
TRBJ2-7,TRBV18,CASSEGDEQYF
TRBJ2-2,TRBV5-6,CASSRLAGELFF
TRBJ2-5,TRBV29-1,CSVVSLEETQYF
TRBJ1-1,TRBV10-3,CAIEDSSTEAFF
TRBJ1-2,TRBV19,CATRGQEVRGYTF
TRBJ2-7,TRBV7-3,CASSLTWGRESEQYF
TRBJ1-4,TRBV7-9,CASSLSGTGEEKLFF
TRBJ2-1,TRBV24-1,CATGRSGGNEQFF
TRBJ2-7,TRBV6-5,CASSYSGGPYEQYF
TRBJ2-1,TRBV2,CASSRGPRDEQFF
TRBJ2-7,TRBV6-5,CASSPARGHSYEQYF
TRBJ1-2,TRBV20-1,CSVGRTGPEGYTF
TRBJ1-2,TRBV24-1,CATTRTATNCGYTF
TRBJ2-1,TRBV2,CASSALAGGDNEQFF
TRBJ2-7,TRBV20-1,CSANGDYEQYF